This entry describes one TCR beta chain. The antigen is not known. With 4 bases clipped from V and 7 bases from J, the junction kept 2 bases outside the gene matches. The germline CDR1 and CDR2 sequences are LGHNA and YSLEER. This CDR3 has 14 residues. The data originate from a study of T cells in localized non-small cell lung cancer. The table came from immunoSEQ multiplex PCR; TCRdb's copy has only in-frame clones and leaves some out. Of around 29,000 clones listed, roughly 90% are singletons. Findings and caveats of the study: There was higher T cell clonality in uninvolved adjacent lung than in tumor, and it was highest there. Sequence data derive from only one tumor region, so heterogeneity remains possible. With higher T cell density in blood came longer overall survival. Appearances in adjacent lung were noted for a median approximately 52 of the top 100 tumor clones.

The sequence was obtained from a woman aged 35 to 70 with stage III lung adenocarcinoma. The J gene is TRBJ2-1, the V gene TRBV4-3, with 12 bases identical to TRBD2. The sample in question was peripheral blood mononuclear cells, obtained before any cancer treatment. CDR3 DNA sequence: TGCGCCAGCAGCCGGACTAGCGGGGAGAATGAGCAGTTCTTC. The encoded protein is CASSRTSGENEQFF.